This entry describes one T cell receptor beta chain. No cognate antigen has been identified for it. Base qualities are not provided; no much larger clone lies one nucleotide away. This entry comes from a study of shared clonotypes between healthy human individuals (TCRdb year 2020). Study-wide context: The cohort comprised a couple of women and a few men aged 18 to 49 years. For each donor, CD4 naive and CD4 memory were each run on three plates, CD8 naive on two plates, and CD8 memory on one plate. To increase sequencing depth and limit assay-specific biases, different laboratories used diverse techniques to prepare libraries and sequence TCR repertoires. The study deeply sequenced blood TCR repertoires of five healthy adults to estimate repertoire size and the extent of clonotype sharing between individuals. Leukapheresis yielded between about 0.8 and 8.9 billion PBMCs per donor.

Looking up the germline V gene (reference sequence) yields CDR1 SEHNR and CDR2 FQNEAQ. The CDR3 goes from the cysteine to the phenylalanine over 15 residues. The read is trimmed to its CDR3 DNA, 45 bases read in frame from base 1. Between the V and J ends, shortened by 5 bases and 0 bases respectively, the junction contains 14 bases. Using the deep immunoSEQ assay, multiplex PCR amplified TCR CDR3 regions from genomic DNA. Extracted genomic DNA from each cell subset was spread evenly across all wells of several immunoSEQ 96-well plates, with each plate serving as a replicate. For sorted subsets, each replicate PCR was loaded with roughly 0.2 ug genomic DNA, equivalent to 30,000 or so T cell genomes. Purified libraries were measured with a Qubit 3.0 fluorometer, size-checked on a Bioanalyzer 2100, and measured again with the KAPA Library Quantification kit. Every immunoSEQ 96-well plate was sequenced on a dedicated single-read 150-cycle Illumina NextSeq 550 flow cell. The original methods were these. Because the immunoSEQ output included only junctional sequences and no quality scores, the filtering could not be the same as the filtering used for full-length reads. Sequences were annotated with PyIR, a Python wrapper for IgBLAST v1.9, using IMGT germline references to assign V/J genes and CDR3. Reads were filtered out if the reads had weak V/J assignments (E-value above 1e-6), no CDR3, stop codons, out-of-frame junctions, or ambiguous translated residues. A V3J clonotype was defined by an identical inferred V gene, J gene, and CDR3 amino acid sequence. Percentage overlap between repertoires was computed as shared unique clonotypes divided by the size of the smaller repertoire. Three approaches were used to assess repertoire richness: RTK rarefaction, the Chao1 estimator, and Recon v2.1 estimates of unobserved clonotypes. Generation probabilities were computed with OLGA for all TCRbeta clonotypes obtained by the gDNA method from four donors. The table was pulled from immuneACCESS by TCRdb, which kept in-frame rearrangements only. Such tables lose some clones; where checked, under half of the loss comes from unresolved V genes, and the rest has no known cause. V, J and clone size reflect that table, while D and trimming were determined from the DNA. The sample table lists over a million clones, 95% to 97% of them with a count of one. Over 1% of the sample is held by the ten biggest clonotypes.

Donors were healthy HIV-negative adults with no recently reported acute infections or vaccinations. Every donor was a Caucasian adult living in Nashville, Tennessee, USA. CD4+ T cells were enriched by magnetic negative selection, after which naive cells were positively selected on CD45RA and the negative fraction was taken as the memory subset. Blood was obtained by leukapheresis, after which PBMCs were separated by Ficoll-Histopaque density gradient centrifugation and cryopreserved in liquid nitrogen vapor phase. Purity and quantity of every magnetically sorted T cell population were checked by analytical flow cytometry. Each sorted fraction had its genomic DNA isolated and then quantified by UV absorbance on a Nanodrop 2000c. Overall study outcomes, separate from this receptor: About 5% of naive CD4, roughly 3.6% of naive CD8, around 2.3% of memory CD4, and more than 0.35% of memory CD8 clonotypes were shared across several donors. Rarefaction of sorted-subset datasets indicated incomplete sequencing despite the large sequencing depth. Sampling was limited to blood, and TCR repertoires in tissue likely differ from TCR repertoires in blood. Estimated clonotype richness was generally larger for naive than for memory subsets. Compared with non-shared clonotypes, the clonotypes found in all four sorted-subset donors had higher generation probabilities. Pairwise subsampling indicated that sequencing depth was expected to affect the degree of clonotype sharing among donors. The genetic and exposure-history diversity represented was limited by the small number of donors.

Sequencing input: naive CD4+ T cells sorted from blood. In light of the paper, this sample's cell subset or site label describes: CD45RA+ positively selected. This chain joins TRBV7-9 to TRBJ2-7; no D gene call is confident. This TCR was recovered from a man between 25 and 39 years old in good health. The CDR3 reads as follows: CASSDNHLPSYEQYF. Read as DNA, the sequence is TGTGCCAGCAGCGATAATCACCTACCCTCCTACGAGCAGTACTTC.